These 29 T cell receptor beta chains originate from one sample sequenced in a study of T cells in Graves' hyperthyroidism and ophthalmopathy. RNA transcripts served as the template for amplifying TCR beta CDR3 regions. The study used the HTBI primer set for a first-round RT-PCR of the TCR CDR3. TCRdb used MiXCR to reprocess the multiplex PCR reads, holding one entry per CDR3 protein. The sample yields 700,000 or so distinct CDR3 sequences, 16% seen once. Sample: blood. These receptors were taken from a man between 18 and 29 years old with Graves' hyperthyroidism.

In this sample, this clonotype turned up a few times. J is TRBJ1-1 and V is TRBV15; the D is unclear. CDR3 size: 13 residues. CDR1 is LNHNV, CDR2 YYDKDF, per germline (reference sequence). V was shortened by 0 bases and J by 3 bases, with 5 bases between the two germline ends. CDR3 region: CATSRDVDTEAFF. CDR3 bases: TGTGCCACCAGCAGAGATGTTGACACTGAAGCTTTCTTT.

The chain uses TRBV3-1 and TRBJ1-4, with D maybe TRBD1 (5 bases). The CDR3 runs 13 residues. Germline V gives CDR1 LGHDT, CDR2 YNNKEL (reference sequence). V was pared by 3 bases and J by 8 bases, with 10 bases between. The CDR3 nucleotides are TGTGCCAGCAGCCACCGGGGGAACGAAAAACTGTTTTTT. Translating it yields CASSHRGNEKLFF.

This clonotype was detected a few times. The chain recombines TRBV28 with TRBJ1-5, with 11 bases identical to TRBD1. This CDR3 has 17 residues. J was trimmed by 2 bases and V by 5 bases; bases with no gene match: 8. In germline, CDR1 is MDHEN, CDR2 SYDVKM. CDR3 nucleotides: TGTGCCAGCAGTCCGGGACAGGGGGGAGTCGGCAATCAGCCCCAGCATTTT. It codes for CASSPGQGGVGNQPQHF.

This chain joins TRBV30 and TRBJ2-4; 9 bases map to TRBD1. In germline, CDR1 is GTSNPN, CDR2 SVGIG (reference sequence). This CDR3 region has 16 residues. V lost 0 bases to trimming and J lost 2 bases; unmatched junction nucleotides: 5. CDR3 coding DNA: TGTGCCTGGAGTGTACTAGGACAGGGGTCCAAAAACATTCAGTACTTC. Protein: CAWSVLGQGSKNIQYF.

The CDR3 protein is CASSWDTVSEQYF. CDR3 nucleotide sequence: TGTGCCAGCAGTTGGGACACCGTGAGCGAGCAGTACTTC. This chain links TRBV27 with TRBJ2-7; the D gene is possibly TRBD1 (6 bases). Germline CDR1 is MNHEY and CDR2 is SMNVEV (reference sequence). V was trimmed by 4 bases and J by 6 bases, leaving 13 bases between them. CDR3 length equals 13 residues.

The V call is TRBV6-1, the J call TRBJ2-2; no reliable D call. Between the trimmed V and J ends, which lost 5 bases and 8 bases, there was a span of 12 bases. CDR1 MNHNS and CDR2 SASEGT come from the germline V gene. CDR3 length: 13 amino acids. CDR3 sequence: CASSYSQRGELFF. In DNA, the CDR3 is TGTGCCAGCAGTTACTCCCAGAGAGGGGAGCTGTTTTTT.

The rearrangement joins TRBV29-1 to TRBJ2-2; D uncertain. Germline CDR1 reads SQVTM; CDR2 reads ANQGSEA. Deletions cut 2 bases from V and 4 bases from J, with 8 bases between. The CDR3 has 13 residues. The CDR3 DNA sequence: TGCAGCGTTGAAACAACTGCCACCGGGGAGCTGTTTTTT. Translated, it gives CSVETTATGELFF.

The CDR3 nucleotides are TGTGCCAGCAGGGGGAGAGGGTTCACTGAAGCTTTCTTT. Translated, it gives CASRGRGFTEAFF. This sequence joins TRBV2 and TRBJ1-1; D ambiguous. The CDR3 covers 13 residues. With 6 bases removed from V and 4 bases from J, the gap between germline ends came to 12 bases. Germline CDR1 reads SNHLY; CDR2 reads FYNNEI.

The J gene is TRBJ2-7, the V gene TRBV6-2 or TRBV6-3, with TRBD1 matching 7 bases. CDR1 MNHEY and CDR2 SVGEGT come from the germline V gene. V lost 2 bases, J lost 6 bases, and 4 bases stayed unmatched. This CDR3 is 13 amino acids long. The CDR3 DNA is TGTGCCAGCAGTTACGTTAGGACAGGCGAGCAGTACTTC. This translates into CASSYVRTGEQYF.

Concerning this clonotype: A read error may explain this, as a much larger clone is one base away. The chain carries TRBV20-1 and TRBJ1-1; 7 bases match TRBD1. The CDR3 loop spans 14 amino acids. Germline CDR1 and CDR2: DFQATT and SNEGSKA (reference sequence). V was pared by 6 bases and J by 8 bases, with 15 bases of the junction left unmatched. CDR3 nucleotide sequence: TGCAGTGCGCCCGGGACAGCGATTGAATCAGAAGCTTTCTTT. It encodes CSAPGTAIESEAFF.

This clonotype was seen many times. In DNA, the CDR3 is TGTGCCAGCAGCTTAATGGCGAGAGGGTACAGCAATCAGCCCCAGCATTTT. Encoded protein: CASSLMARGYSNQPQHF. This sequence joins TRBV7-8 and TRBJ1-5; D unclear. Trimming removed 2 bases from V and 1 base from J, with 15 bases in between. Germline loops: CDR1 SGHVS, CDR2 FQNEAQ. This CDR3 region has 17 residues.

This clonotype was counted ten times or more. The rearrangement joins TRBV27 to TRBJ2-1, with 11 bases fitting TRBD2. The V gene's germline CDR1 is MNHEY and CDR2 SMNVEV (reference sequence). The ends lost 10 bases at V and 5 bases at J; junction bases unmatched: 10. The CDR3 has 15 residues. DNA of the CDR3: TGTGCCACCAACATAGCGGGAGGGCCCCACAATGAGCAGTTCTTC. Translated: CATNIAGGPHNEQFF.

The chain combines TRBV19 with TRBJ1-5; 7 nucleotides agree with TRBD1. Germline V lookup: CDR1 LNHDA, CDR2 SQIVND (reference sequence). With 1 base clipped from V and 3 bases from J, the junction kept 12 bases outside the gene matches. The CDR3 has 18 residues. CDR3 sequence: CASSIVITGALFNQPQHF. As DNA, the CDR3 is TGTGCCAGTAGTATAGTAATTACAGGGGCCCTCTTCAATCAGCCCCAGCATTTT.

The chain links TRBV6-1 to TRBJ2-5, with TRBD2 as a possible D gene (6 bases). The V end was cut by 8 bases, the J end by 1 base, with 17 bases between. Looked up from germline, CDR1 is MNHNS and CDR2 is SASEGT. The CDR3 runs 15 residues. DNA of the CDR3: TGTGCCAGCGGACCCAAGGGGAGGTTCCAAGAGACCCAGTACTTC. It yields the protein CASGPKGRFQETQYF.

This clonotype was counted ten times or more. The chain employs TRBV12-3 or TRBV12-4 and TRBJ1-5; a weak D match, TRBD1 (6 bases). The length of the CDR3 is 14 residues. The V end lost 1 base, the J end lost 7 bases, and 11 bases lay between the germline ends. The CDR3: CASSLDREGQPQHF. The CDR3 DNA is TGTGCCAGCAGTTTAGACAGGGAAGGGCAGCCCCAGCATTTT.

This clonotype has only a few counts. The gene calls are TRBV27 and TRBJ2-2, with D unclear. Per germline, CDR1 MNHEY and CDR2 SMNVEV (reference sequence). The CDR3 is 12 residues long. V lost 8 bases to trimming and J lost 3 bases, with 7 bases between them. This CDR3 reads CASLVYTGELFF. CDR3 coding DNA: TGTGCCAGCCTAGTGTACACCGGGGAGCTGTTTTTT.

A remark on this clonotype: This clone may be a read error of a much larger clone one base away. The V and J genes are TRBV6-1 and TRBJ2-5; D possibly uses TRBD1 or TRBD2 (5 bases each). CDR3 length: 16 amino acids. V lost 3 bases, J lost 2 bases, and 16 bases lay in between. Per the germline V gene, CDR1 is MNHNS and CDR2 is SASEGT. The DNA of the CDR3 is TGTGCCAGCAGTGACCACCGGGACCGAAGACAAGAGACCCAGTACTTC. Translating it yields CASSDHRDRRQETQYF.

This sequence joins TRBV5-5 and TRBJ2-1; D call uncertain. The length of the CDR3 is 12 residues. Deletions cut 1 base from V and 12 bases from J, with 11 bases between. The germline gives CDR1 SGHKS, CDR2 YYEKEE (reference sequence). This CDR3 reads CASSLSQAGQFF. The CDR3 nucleotides read TGTGCCAGCAGCTTGAGCCAGGCTGGGCAGTTCTTC.

This clonotype has a count of ten or more. The V gene is TRBV7-9, the J gene TRBJ2-2, with D possibly being TRBD1 (6 bases). Germline V gene sequence: CDR1 SEHNR, CDR2 FQNEAQ (reference sequence). The V end lost 5 bases, the J end lost 2 bases, and 12 bases lay between the germline ends. CDR3 length: 15 residues. CDR3 in amino acids: CASSRWTANTGELFF. The CDR3 nucleotides read TGTGCCAGCAGCCGGTGGACAGCAAACACCGGGGAGCTGTTTTTT.

In this sample, this clonotype turned up a few times. This rearrangement joins TRBV29-1 to TRBJ2-4; D not resolved. The V gene lost 3 bases and the J gene lost 0 bases, with 3 bases spanning the gap. CDR3 length: 12 amino acids. CDR1 is SQVTM, CDR2 ANQGSEA, per germline. The chain's CDR3 is CSVETAKNIQYF. DNA of the CDR3: TGCAGCGTTGAGACAGCCAAAAACATTCAGTACTTC.

This clonotype was seen more than once but under ten times. This rearrangement joins TRBV7-8 to TRBJ2-6; D is uncertain. CDR3 size: 16 residues. V lost 0 bases and J 0 bases, leaving 6 bases between the germline ends. Germline CDR1 reads SGHVS; CDR2 reads FQNEAQ. The CDR3 DNA follows: TGTGCCAGCAGCTTAGCGCCGTACTCTGGGGCCAACGTCCTGACTTTC. Residues: CASSLAPYSGANVLTF.

This clonotype has more than one count but fewer than ten. V is TRBV10-3 and J is TRBJ2-1, with 13 bases fitting TRBD2. Germline CDR1 reads ENHRY; CDR2 reads SYGVKD. The CDR3 totals 15 residues. Trimming cost V 3 bases and J 9 bases; bases outside gene matches: 5. The CDR3 reads CAISEIRTSGSEQFF. CDR3 DNA sequence: TGTGCCATCAGTGAAATTCGGACTAGCGGGAGTGAGCAGTTCTTC.

This clonotype has just a few counts. V is TRBV24-1 and J is TRBJ2-1, with D unresolved. The germline gives CDR1 KGHDR, CDR2 SFDVKD. The CDR3 is made up of 13 amino acids. The V end lost 5 bases, the J end lost 8 bases, and 12 bases lay between the germline ends. The CDR3 loop is CATSVARTDEQFF. CDR3 DNA: TGTGCCACCAGTGTAGCTAGAACCGATGAGCAGTTCTTC.

This clonotype was picked up a small number of times. This sequence joins TRBV29-1 and TRBJ1-1; 9 bases align to TRBD1. J lost 6 bases, V lost 6 bases, and 8 bases had no gene match. This CDR3 has 13 residues. Per the germline V gene, CDR1 is SQVTM and CDR2 is ANQGSEA. CDR3 amino acids: CSVGGTGLAEAFF. The CDR3 DNA reads TGCAGCGTGGGCGGGACAGGGTTGGCTGAAGCTTTCTTT.

CDR3 sequence (DNA): TGTGCCTGGAGTGCGGGTCTAGCGGGAGGTGGAAACATTCAGTACTTC. Encoded protein: CAWSAGLAGGGNIQYF. The chain carries TRBV30 and TRBJ2-4, with TRBD2 identical over 11 bases. Germline V lookup: CDR1 GTSNPN, CDR2 SVGIG (reference sequence). There are 16 residues in the CDR3. V lost 1 base and J lost 6; bases outside the gene matches: 8.

This clonotype was counted at least ten times. The chain joins TRBV20-1 to TRBJ2-5; 8 nucleotides align to TRBD2. This CDR3 has 14 amino acids. V lost 5 bases to trimming and J lost 7 bases; unmatched junction nucleotides: 12. Germline CDR1 DFQATT, CDR2 SNEGSKA (reference sequence). The CDR3 region has the DNA TGCAGTGCTTCCTTTACTAGCGGTTCGGGGACCCAGTACTTC. Protein sequence: CSASFTSGSGTQYF.

This clonotype was counted only a few times. This chain joins TRBV2 and TRBJ1-5, with D unresolved. There are 15 residues in the CDR3. Germline loops: CDR1 SNHLY, CDR2 FYNNEI. Trimming took off 6 bases at V and 2 bases at J, with 14 bases between the two ends. The CDR3 reads CASREGYTGNQPQHF. The CDR3 region has the DNA TGTGCCAGCAGGGAGGGTTACACAGGCAATCAGCCCCAGCATTTT.

At least ten counts were recorded for this clonotype. Relative to the germline gene, one junction end is altered; a read error may explain this. The chain uses TRBV27 and TRBJ2-1; TRBD1 is a possible D gene (6 bases). The CDR3 sequence is 15 residues long. From germline, CDR1 is MNHEY and CDR2 SMNVEV (reference sequence). The CDR3 loop is CASGLTGRSYNEQFF. The CDR3 DNA follows: TGTGCCAGCGGTTTAACAGGGCGCTCCTACAATGAGCAGTTCTTC.

The chain has TRBV10-3 and TRBJ2-3; weak D call: TRBD2 (6 bases). V lost 6 bases, J lost 1 base, and 11 bases lay in between. The CDR3 contains 14 residues. Germline V gene data show CDR1 as ENHRY and CDR2 as SYGVKD. For the CDR3, the DNA is TGTGCCATCAGATCGCGGGACGGCACAGATACGCAGTATTTT. Translating gives CAIRSRDGTDTQYF.